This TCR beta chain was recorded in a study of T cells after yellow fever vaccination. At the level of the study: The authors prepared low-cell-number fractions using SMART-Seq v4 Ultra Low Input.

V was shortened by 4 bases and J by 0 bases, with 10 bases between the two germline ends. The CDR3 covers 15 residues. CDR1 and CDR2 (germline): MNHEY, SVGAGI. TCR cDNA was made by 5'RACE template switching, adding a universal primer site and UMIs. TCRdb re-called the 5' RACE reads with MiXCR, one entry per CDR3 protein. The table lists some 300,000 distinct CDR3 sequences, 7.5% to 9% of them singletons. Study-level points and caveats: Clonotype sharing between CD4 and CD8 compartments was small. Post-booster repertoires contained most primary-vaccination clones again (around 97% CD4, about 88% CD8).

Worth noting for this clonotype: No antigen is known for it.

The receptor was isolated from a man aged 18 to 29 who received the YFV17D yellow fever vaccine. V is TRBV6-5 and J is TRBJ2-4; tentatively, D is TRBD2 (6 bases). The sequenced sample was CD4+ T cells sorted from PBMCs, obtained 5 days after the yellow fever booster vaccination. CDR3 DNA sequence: TGTGCCAGCAGTTCCCTGCGGGGAGCCAAAAACATTCAGTACTTC. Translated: CASSSLRGAKNIQYF.